This is a list of T cell receptor beta chains from one sample in a study of naive and memory T cell subsets. In TCRdb, the UMI-ligation and nested PCR reads were re-called with MiXCR into one record per CDR3 protein. This sample has a few thousand distinct CDR3 sequences, with around 5.2% found just once. The sequencing sample was made of CD4+ TEMRA cells from blood. The receptor source for this set is a human donor in good health. Each CDR3 is given with its conserved first and last residue. D genes are given only for firm matches. Some rows mark clone size as missing; the rest say once, few, many or name a class of expanded clone.

TRBJ1-1	TRBV12-3/TRBV12-4	-	-	TGTGCCAGCAGCCGGGACGCGCAGAACACTGAAGCTTTCTTT	CASSRDAQNTEAFF
TRBJ2-7	TRBV7-9	medium-sized	-	TGTGCCAGCAGCGAAGGTTACGAGCAGTACTTC	CASSEGYEQYF
TRBJ2-1	TRBV29-1	many	-	TGCAGTTGCCAAAAGGGTAGTAGCTACAATGAGCAGTTCTTC	CSCQKGSSYNEQFF